This TCR beta chain was recorded in a study of blood T cell repertoires in COVID-19. Overall study: Italy, Spain and the United States were the sources of the convalescent and acute COVID-19 samples. From T cells, B-cell-depleted T cells, or PBMCs came the material, which was cDNA or gDNA.

This clone is a singleton in its sample. The length of the CDR3 is 16 residues. With V trimmed by 1 base and J by 5 bases, 12 bases remained unmatched. The germline V gene has CDR1 SGDLS and CDR2 YYNGEE. Methods used by the authors: Using reference gene primer amplification, nucleated cell counts were estimated. Produced via immunoSEQ multiplex PCR; TCRdb's table is partial and in-frame only. That table gives V, J and clone size, and the DNA gave D and trimming. The table lists some 250,000 clones, roughly 80% of them singletons. The origin of this receptor is a woman aged 60 to 75 with active or convalescent COVID-19. The chain has TRBV9 and TRBJ2-7, with 7 bases matching TRBD1. The specimen sequenced was peripheral blood. As DNA, the CDR3 is TGTGCCAGCAGCGTACTACCGGACAGGAGGTCCCACGAGCAGTACTTC. Translated: CASSVLPDRRSHEQYF.